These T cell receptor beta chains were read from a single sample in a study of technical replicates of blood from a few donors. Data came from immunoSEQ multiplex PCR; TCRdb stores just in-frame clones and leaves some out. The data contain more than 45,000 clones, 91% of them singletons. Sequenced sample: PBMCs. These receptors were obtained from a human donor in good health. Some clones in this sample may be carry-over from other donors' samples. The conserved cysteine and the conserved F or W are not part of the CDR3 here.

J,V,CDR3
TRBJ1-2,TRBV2,ASSVEDRGYGYT
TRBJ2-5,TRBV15,ATSRDQGSLETQY
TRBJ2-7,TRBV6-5,ASSLQGAGEQY
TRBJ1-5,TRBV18,ASSRTEGNQPQH
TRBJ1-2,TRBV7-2,ASSFRDGGVYGYT
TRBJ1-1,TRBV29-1,SGGGNTEAF
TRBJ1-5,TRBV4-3,ASSQDRAWSNQPQH
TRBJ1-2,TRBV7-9,ASSLSGLDGYT
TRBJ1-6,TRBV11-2,ASSLVMTGNSPLH
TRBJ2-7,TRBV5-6,ASSWWDSQQY
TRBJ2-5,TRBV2,ASSRTSGGASETQY
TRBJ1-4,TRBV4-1,ASSQRGWTTGEEKLF
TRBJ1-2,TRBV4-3,ASSPTTRWTGLMGYT
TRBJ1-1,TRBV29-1,SVTGGFTNTEAF
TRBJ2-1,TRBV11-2,ASRPSGESYNEQF
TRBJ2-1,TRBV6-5,ASSPTRGSEQF
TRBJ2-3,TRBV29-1,SVVAGGTTDTQY
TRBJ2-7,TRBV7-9,ASSLVVAHGVREQY
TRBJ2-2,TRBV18,ASSLAAAGELF
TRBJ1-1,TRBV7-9,ASSLVQEISTEAF
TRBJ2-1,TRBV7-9,ASSTQGAEQF
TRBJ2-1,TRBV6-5,ASRPGQGGSHEQF
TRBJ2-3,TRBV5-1,ASTIAGVYTDTQY
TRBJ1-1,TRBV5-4,ASSALRATDTEAF
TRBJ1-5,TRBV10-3,AIRDRVEGQPQH
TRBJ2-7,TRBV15,ATSRSLTGPYEQY
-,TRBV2,ASKRDRNQETQY
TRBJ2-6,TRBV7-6,ASSIQNSGANVLT
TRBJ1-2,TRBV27,ASRTAGVSNGYT
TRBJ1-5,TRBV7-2,ASSVLPGGNQPQH
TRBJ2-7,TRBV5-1,ASSWVSGGEQY
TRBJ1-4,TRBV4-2,ASSQGGQRPNEKLF
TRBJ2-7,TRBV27,ASSLGLAGVYEQY
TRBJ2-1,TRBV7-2,ASITTPSSYNEQF
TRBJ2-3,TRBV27,ASSSLAGGRTDTQY
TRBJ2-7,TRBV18,ASSPWGHEQY
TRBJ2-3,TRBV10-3,AISGIAGVGTDTQY
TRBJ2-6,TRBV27,ASKRTGGTGANVLT
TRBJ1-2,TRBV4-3,ASSQDRGYGYT
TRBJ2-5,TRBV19,ASSPGGSGPETQY
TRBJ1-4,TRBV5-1,ASSSRDRVSNEKLF
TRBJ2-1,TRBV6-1,ASSSGTSGDNEQF
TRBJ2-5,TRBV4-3,ASSHRTSAESQY
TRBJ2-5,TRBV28,ASSSGTMGTQY
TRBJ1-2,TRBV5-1,ASSPTTGNYGYT
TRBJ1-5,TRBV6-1,ASTEGNQPQH
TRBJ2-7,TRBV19,ASSTYSLDEQY
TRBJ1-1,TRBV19,ASRGQVWNTEAF
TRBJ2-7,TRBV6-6,ASRVQGFGKYEQY
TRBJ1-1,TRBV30,AWSVTPQNTEAF
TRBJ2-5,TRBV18,ASSPRGLETQY
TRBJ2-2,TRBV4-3,ASSQDRGQIGELF
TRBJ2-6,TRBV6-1,ASSLASGANVLT
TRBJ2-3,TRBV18,ASSVGLAGTTDTQY
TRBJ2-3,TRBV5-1,ASSLARQGGDTQY
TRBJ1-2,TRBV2,ASVTTGGGYT
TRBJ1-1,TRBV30,AWSRTGRNTEAF
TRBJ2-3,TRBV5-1,ASSLRQGSDTQY
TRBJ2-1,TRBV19,ASSGQARPPYNEQF